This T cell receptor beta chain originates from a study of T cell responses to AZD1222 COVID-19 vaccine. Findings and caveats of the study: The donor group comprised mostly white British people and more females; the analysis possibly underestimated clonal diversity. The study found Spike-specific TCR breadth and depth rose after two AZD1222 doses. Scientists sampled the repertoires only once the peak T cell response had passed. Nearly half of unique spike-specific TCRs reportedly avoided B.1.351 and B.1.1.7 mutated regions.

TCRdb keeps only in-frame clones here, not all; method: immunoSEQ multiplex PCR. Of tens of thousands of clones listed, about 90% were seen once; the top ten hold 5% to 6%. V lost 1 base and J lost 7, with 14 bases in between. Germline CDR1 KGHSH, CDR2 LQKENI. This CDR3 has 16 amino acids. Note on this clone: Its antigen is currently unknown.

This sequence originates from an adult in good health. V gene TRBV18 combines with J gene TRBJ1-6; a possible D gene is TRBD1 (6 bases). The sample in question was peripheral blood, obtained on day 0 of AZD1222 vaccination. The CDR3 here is CASSPLQGLKNSPLHF. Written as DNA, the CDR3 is TGTGCCAGCTCACCACTGCAGGGGTTAAAGAATTCACCCCTCCACTTT.